The rows below give T cell receptor beta chains drawn from one sample of a study of T cells in Graves' hyperthyroidism and ophthalmopathy. TCRdb used MiXCR to reprocess the multiplex PCR reads, holding one entry per CDR3 protein. The table records some 92,000 distinct CDR3 sequences, roughly 40% of them present only once. The source material was peripheral blood or thyroid tissue (not recorded which). The receptors originated from a woman aged 25 to 39 with Graves' hyperthyroidism. The CDR3 runs from the conserved cysteine through the conserved F or W. D genes are given only for firm matches. Some rows mark clone size as missing; the rest say once, few, many or name a class of expanded clone.

clone_size: many; d_call: .; j_call: TRBJ1-3; v_call: TRBV20-1; cdr3_aa: CSAGAGGNTIYF; cdr3_nt: TGCAGTGCGGGGGCTGGTGGAAACACCATATATTTT
clone_size: many; d_call: TRBD1; j_call: TRBJ1-5; v_call: TRBV14; cdr3_aa: CASSRTGGMDQPQHF; cdr3_nt: TGTGCCAGCAGCCGGACAGGGGGGATGGATCAGCCCCAGCATTTT
clone_size: many; d_call: .; j_call: TRBJ2-2; v_call: TRBV5-5; cdr3_aa: CASSRGGGELFF; cdr3_nt: TGTGCCAGCAGCCGTGGAGGCGGGGAGCTGTTTTTT
clone_size: .; d_call: TRBD2; j_call: TRBJ2-5; v_call: TRBV6-2/TRBV6-3; cdr3_aa: CASPTTSGETQYF; cdr3_nt: TGTGCCAGTCCCACGACTAGCGGGGAGACCCAGTACTTC
clone_size: .; d_call: .; j_call: TRBJ1-1; v_call: TRBV5-5; cdr3_aa: CASSLGPYEASF; cdr3_nt: TGTGCCAGCAGCTTGGGCCCGTATGAAGCTTCCTTT
clone_size: .; d_call: .; j_call: TRBJ1-2; v_call: TRBV12-3/TRBV12-4; cdr3_aa: CASRAGIGYGYTF; cdr3_nt: TGTGCCAGCAGGGCAGGGATCGGCTATGGCTACACCTTC
clone_size: many; d_call: TRBD1; j_call: TRBJ1-5; v_call: TRBV6-5; cdr3_aa: CASSNTQGARQPQHF; cdr3_nt: TGTGCCAGCAGTAACACGCAGGGGGCACGACAGCCCCAGCATTTT
clone_size: .; d_call: .; j_call: TRBJ2-5; v_call: TRBV12-3/TRBV12-4; cdr3_aa: CASSQVAGPRGTQYF; cdr3_nt: TGTGCCAGCAGCCAAGTGGCGGGTCCCCGCGGGACCCAGTACTTC
clone_size: .; d_call: .; j_call: TRBJ2-5; v_call: TRBV15; cdr3_aa: CATSSPGTETQYF; cdr3_nt: TGTGCCACCAGCAGTCCCGGGACAGAGACCCAGTACTTC
clone_size: many; d_call: .; j_call: TRBJ1-3; v_call: TRBV24-1; cdr3_aa: CATEDSGGNTIYF; cdr3_nt: TGTGCCACCGAAGATAGTGGTGGAAACACCATATATTTT
clone_size: .; d_call: .; j_call: TRBJ1-5; v_call: TRBV2; cdr3_aa: CASRLGDKPQHF; cdr3_nt: TGTGCCAGCAGGCTCGGGGATAAGCCCCAGCATTTT
clone_size: .; d_call: TRBD2; j_call: TRBJ2-3; v_call: TRBV7-2; cdr3_aa: CASSLGLAGVGGDTQYF; cdr3_nt: TGTGCCAGCAGCTTAGGACTAGCGGGAGTTGGAGGAGATACGCAGTATTTT
clone_size: .; d_call: .; j_call: TRBJ2-7; v_call: TRBV7-9; cdr3_aa: CASSSDRPYEQYF; cdr3_nt: TGTGCCAGCAGCTCGGACAGACCCTACGAGCAGTACTTC
clone_size: many; d_call: .; j_call: TRBJ2-5; v_call: TRBV20-1; cdr3_aa: CSALIGPETQYF; cdr3_nt: TGCAGTGCTTTAATCGGGCCGGAGACCCAGTACTTC
clone_size: many; d_call: TRBD1; j_call: TRBJ2-7; v_call: TRBV5-1; cdr3_aa: CASSLGGTGAYEQYF; cdr3_nt: TGCGCCAGCAGCTTGGGTGGGACAGGGGCCTACGAGCAGTACTTC
clone_size: .; d_call: .; j_call: TRBJ1-2; v_call: TRBV5-1; cdr3_aa: CASSLTQAEGYTF; cdr3_nt: TGCGCCAGCAGCTTGACCCAAGCTGAGGGCTACACCTTC
clone_size: .; d_call: .; j_call: TRBJ1-1; v_call: TRBV10-3; cdr3_aa: CAVSESRAAIMDTEAFF; cdr3_nt: TGTGCCGTCAGTGAGTCGAGGGCAGCTATCATGGACACTGAAGCTTTCTTT
clone_size: many; d_call: .; j_call: TRBJ2-3; v_call: TRBV5-1; cdr3_aa: CASGKGANTDTQYF; cdr3_nt: TGCGCCAGCGGTAAGGGCGCCAACACAGATACGCAGTATTTT
clone_size: few; d_call: .; j_call: TRBJ2-3; v_call: TRBV5-1; cdr3_aa: CASILGAHTDTQYF; cdr3_nt: TGCGCCAGCATCCTGGGAGCCCACACAGATACGCAGTATTTT
clone_size: .; d_call: TRBD2; j_call: TRBJ2-7; v_call: TRBV4-1; cdr3_aa: CASSHLAGSYEQYF; cdr3_nt: TGCGCCAGCAGCCATCTAGCGGGGTCCTACGAGCAGTACTTC
clone_size: many; d_call: .; j_call: TRBJ1-6; v_call: TRBV20-1; cdr3_aa: CSAGDPRQNSPLHF; cdr3_nt: TGCAGTGCTGGGGATCCTCGCCAAAATTCACCCCTCCACTTT
clone_size: many; d_call: TRBD1; j_call: TRBJ2-7; v_call: TRBV4-1; cdr3_aa: CASVGQGSPRSSYEQYF; cdr3_nt: TGCGCCAGCGTGGGACAGGGGTCGCCGAGAAGCTCCTACGAGCAGTACTTC
clone_size: few; d_call: .; j_call: TRBJ2-7; v_call: TRBV28; cdr3_aa: CASSLSRGLNPYEQYF; cdr3_nt: TGTGCCAGCAGTTTATCTCGGGGCCTTAACCCCTACGAGCAGTACTTC
clone_size: .; d_call: .; j_call: TRBJ1-1; v_call: TRBV28; cdr3_aa: CASSLGGLYTEALF; cdr3_nt: TGTGCCAGCAGTTTAGGGGGGCTGTACACTGAGGCTCTCTTT
clone_size: many; d_call: TRBD2; j_call: TRBJ2-7; v_call: TRBV13; cdr3_aa: CASSQGASGRYEQYF; cdr3_nt: TGTGCCAGCAGCCAAGGGGCTAGCGGGAGATACGAGCAGTACTTC
clone_size: .; d_call: TRBD2; j_call: TRBJ2-7; v_call: TRBV14; cdr3_aa: CASSRSSGSRYEQYF; cdr3_nt: TGTGCCAGCAGCCGATCTAGCGGGAGCCGCTACGAGCAGTACTTC
clone_size: many; d_call: .; j_call: TRBJ1-1; v_call: TRBV6-2/TRBV6-3; cdr3_aa: CASSRHASHTEAFF; cdr3_nt: TGTGCCAGCAGTCGTCACGCATCCCACACTGAAGCTTTCTTT
clone_size: many; d_call: .; j_call: TRBJ1-1; v_call: TRBV25-1; cdr3_aa: CASSYHSHSEAFF; cdr3_nt: TGTGCCAGCAGTTATCACAGTCACTCTGAAGCTTTCTTT
clone_size: many; d_call: .; j_call: TRBJ1-2; v_call: TRBV5-1; cdr3_aa: CASTWGSNYGYTF; cdr3_nt: TGCGCCAGCACCTGGGGGAGTAACTATGGCTACACCTTC
clone_size: .; d_call: .; j_call: TRBJ2-7; v_call: TRBV6-5; cdr3_aa: CASSYSIGGSSYEQYF; cdr3_nt: TGTGCCAGCAGTTACTCGATAGGGGGTAGCTCCTACGAGCAGTACTTC
clone_size: .; d_call: .; j_call: TRBJ1-2; v_call: TRBV5-1; cdr3_aa: CASSLGPGGLGYTF; cdr3_nt: TGCGCCAGCAGCCTTGGGCCAGGAGGTCTCGGCTACACCTTC
clone_size: .; d_call: .; j_call: TRBJ1-2; v_call: TRBV7-3; cdr3_aa: CASSLTGMDGYTF; cdr3_nt: TGTGCCAGCAGCTTAACAGGGATGGACGGCTACACCTTC
clone_size: many; d_call: .; j_call: TRBJ1-1; v_call: TRBV2; cdr3_aa: CASSVGAGTEAFF; cdr3_nt: TGTGCCAGCAGTGTAGGGGCTGGTACTGAAGCTTTCTTT
clone_size: .; d_call: TRBD1; j_call: TRBJ1-4; v_call: TRBV5-1; cdr3_aa: CASSRTGGIGEKLFF; cdr3_nt: TGCGCCAGCAGCCGTACAGGGGGGATCGGTGAAAAACTGTTTTTT
clone_size: .; d_call: .; j_call: TRBJ2-5; v_call: TRBV18; cdr3_aa: CASSPRRAGATIQETQYF; cdr3_nt: TGTGCCAGCTCACCACGACGGGCAGGGGCAACTATTCAAGAGACCCAGTACTTC
clone_size: .; d_call: TRBD1; j_call: TRBJ1-1; v_call: TRBV20-1; cdr3_aa: CSATRRGQPNTEAFF; cdr3_nt: TGCAGTGCTACCCGCCGGGGACAGCCGAACACTGAAGCTTTCTTT
clone_size: many; d_call: .; j_call: TRBJ2-5; v_call: TRBV4-1; cdr3_aa: CASSHLTMSETQYF; cdr3_nt: TGCGCCAGCAGCCACCTAACCATGAGCGAGACCCAGTACTTC
clone_size: .; d_call: TRBD1; j_call: TRBJ2-7; v_call: TRBV9; cdr3_aa: CASSGIRDRVREQYF; cdr3_nt: TGTGCCAGCAGCGGAATCCGGGACAGGGTACGCGAGCAGTACTTC
clone_size: .; d_call: .; j_call: TRBJ1-1; v_call: TRBV7-3; cdr3_aa: CASRLSSYNTEALF; cdr3_nt: TGTGCCAGCAGGTTAAGCAGCTACAACACTGAAGCTCTCTTT
clone_size: many; d_call: .; j_call: TRBJ2-7; v_call: TRBV5-1; cdr3_aa: CASSLSVQSEQYF; cdr3_nt: TGCGCCAGCAGCTTGTCTGTACAGTCCGAGCAGTACTTC
clone_size: many; d_call: .; j_call: TRBJ1-5; v_call: TRBV2; cdr3_aa: CASGEGTAQPQHF; cdr3_nt: TGTGCCAGCGGAGAGGGGACGGCTCAGCCCCAGCATTTT